This entry lists 25 T cell receptor beta chains sequenced from one sample in a study of CD8+ T cells in alopecia areata. RNA, once extracted, was reverse transcribed into cDNA for use as the sequencing template. Profiling relied on immunoSEQ multiplex PCR, and the TCRdb table lists in-frame clones only, not all of them. Of roughly 200,000 clones in the sample, around 43% were seen once. Indicated treatment: oral pan-JAK inhibitor, 5-10 mg twice daily. The specimen was CD4+ T cells sorted from blood, collected at approximately week 37, from a patient treated with tofacitinib. The receptors here all came from a human donor with alopecia areata.

This clone showed up just a few times. This sequence joins TRBV7-2 and TRBJ2-5, with a weak D call TRBD1 (6 bases). CDR1 and CDR2 (germline): SGHTA, FQGNSA. This CDR3 is 13 amino acids long. V was clipped by 4 bases and J by 1 base, with 7 bases between them. The CDR3 DNA is TGTGCCAGCAGCTGGACAGCCCAAGAGACCCAGTACTTC. Its translation is CASSWTAQETQYF.

The V and J genes are TRBV11-2 and TRBJ2-2; D is undetermined. There are 14 residues in the CDR3. Looked up from germline, CDR1 is SGHAT and CDR2 is FQNNGV. The ends were cut back, 1 base at V and 5 bases at J, with 8 bases in the middle. The CDR3 coding sequence is TGTGCCAGCAGCTTAGGGATTTGGACCGGGGAGCTGTTTTTT. This gives the protein CASSLGIWTGELFF.

This clone has more than one count but fewer than ten. Here the CDR3 reads CASSPQGTHHGAFF. Here the CDR3 DNA reads TGTGCCAGCAGTCCCCAAGGGACACATCATGGAGCTTTCTTT. The rearrangement uses TRBV2 and TRBJ1-1, with a possible D match to TRBD1 (6 bases). The CDR3 contains 14 residues. V lost 5 bases and J 10 bases, leaving 20 bases between the germline ends. The germline V gene has CDR1 SNHLY and CDR2 FYNNEI.

This clone was recorded a few times. J is TRBJ2-2 and V is TRBV29-1; 8 bases line up with TRBD1. Germline trimming cut 5 bases from V and 3 bases from J; bases unmatched to any gene: 5. Germline CDR1 SQVTM, CDR2 ANQGSEA. The CDR3 totals 14 residues. The CDR3 DNA reads as TGCAGCGTTAGGACAGGGCTGGACACCGGGGAGCTGTTTTTT. It yields the protein CSVRTGLDTGELFF.

The V gene is TRBV18, the J gene TRBJ1-1, with D possibly matching TRBD1 (5 bases). CDR1 is KGHSH and CDR2 is LQKENI in the germline V gene. The CDR3 covers 16 residues. V lost 0 bases, J lost 8 bases, and 19 bases lay in between. The DNA for the CDR3 is TGTGCCAGCTCACCACCTACCGGGACGGTCTCCAGCGAAGCTTTCTTT. Translation gives CASSPPTGTVSSEAFF.

This clone was seen repeatedly, ten times or more. The chain combines TRBV4-3 with TRBJ1-4, with TRBD1 matching 7 bases. The J segment lost 5 bases and the V segment lost 4 bases, leaving 10 bases of the junction unmatched. CDR3 length: 16 amino acids. The germline V gene encodes CDR1 LGHNA and CDR2 YSLEER. The chain's CDR3 is CASSPPRGRGNEKLFF. CDR3 DNA: TGCGCCAGCAGCCCACCGAGGGGGCGAGGGAATGAAAAACTGTTTTTT.

CDR3 loop: CAISGGTGDYGYTF. The DNA for the CDR3 is TGTGCCATCAGTGGCGGGACAGGGGACTATGGCTACACCTTC. This chain links TRBV10-3 with TRBJ1-2, with 10 bases lining up with TRBD1. CDR3 length: 14 amino acids. Germline-derived CDR1 and CDR2 are ENHRY and SYGVKD. V lost 4 bases, J lost 3 bases, and 2 bases stayed unmatched.

DNA for the CDR3: TGTGCCAGCAGCCCCGGACTAGCGCACTACGAGCAGTACTTC. This encodes CASSPGLAHYEQYF. The V and J genes are TRBV5-4 and TRBJ2-7, with TRBD2 matching 9 bases. Trimming at V came to 4 bases and at J to 3 bases, leaving 5 bases not matched to a gene. This CDR3 spans 14 amino acids. The germline V gene encodes CDR1 SGHNT and CDR2 YYREEE (reference sequence).

The sample holds a few counts of this clone. V and J are TRBV28 and TRBJ2-2, with D possibly being TRBD1 or TRBD2 (6 bases each). Trimming removed 5 bases from V and 4 bases from J, with 17 bases in between. CDR1 MDHEN and CDR2 SYDVKM come from the germline V gene. There are 16 residues in the CDR3. The CDR3 sequence is CASSPGGARSTGELFF. In DNA form, the CDR3 reads TGTGCCAGCAGTCCCGGGGGCGCTCGGTCCACCGGGGAGCTGTTTTTT.

The chain joins TRBV4-3 to TRBJ1-5, with no clear D. The V gene's germline CDR1 is LGHNA and CDR2 YSLEER. The CDR3 length is 14 residues. Trimming left V 6 bases short and J 2 bases short, with 11 bases between. CDR3 residues: CASSLNRGNQPQHF. The CDR3 DNA is TGCGCCAGCAGTCTCAATAGGGGCAATCAGCCCCAGCATTTT.

J is TRBJ2-1 and V is TRBV5-6, with 11 nucleotides matching TRBD2. V shed 4 bases and J 4 bases; nucleotides not matched to a gene: 4. The CDR3 covers 15 residues. Germline V gives CDR1 SGHDT, CDR2 YYEEEE. CDR3 residues: CASSPSGRSYNEQFF. The DNA for the CDR3 is TGTGCCAGCAGCCCTAGCGGGAGGAGTTACAATGAGCAGTTCTTC.

In its sample, this clone was seen a few times. J is TRBJ1-4 and V is TRBV13, with 10 bases fitting TRBD1. This CDR3 has 13 amino acids. V shed 6 bases, J shed 7 bases, and the junction held 2 bases outside the gene matches. The V gene's germline CDR1 is PRHDT and CDR2 FYEKMQ (reference sequence). In nucleotides, the CDR3 is TGTGCCAGCAGTCGGGACAGGGGTGAAAAACTGTTTTTT. Its translation is CASSRDRGEKLFF.

The sample holds a few counts of this clone. The V and J genes are TRBV10-3 and TRBJ2-7; D uncertain. This CDR3 region has 11 residues. The germline CDR1 and CDR2 sequences are ENHRY and SYGVKD. The V gene lost 4 bases and the J gene lost 4 bases, with 5 bases spanning the gap. The CDR3 DNA sequence: TGTGCCATCAGTGTGGAATACGAGCAGTACTTC. It is translated as CAISVEYEQYF.

As concerns this clone: Other DNA sequences in this specimen translate into the identical CDR3. V is TRBV29-1 and J is TRBJ2-5; D unresolved. The length of the CDR3 is 11 residues. V was pared by 1 base and J by 4 bases, with 4 bases between. Germline CDR1 is SQVTM and CDR2 is ANQGSEA. CDR3 amino acids: CSVEGGETQYF. The CDR3 nucleotides are TGCAGCGTTGAAGGGGGAGAGACCCAGTACTTC.

This rearrangement joins TRBV11-2 to TRBJ2-7, with 10 bases that match TRBD1. Germline lookup yields CDR1 SGHAT and CDR2 FQNNGV. The V and J ends lost 6 bases and 4 bases, in that order; junction bases with no gene match: 12. The CDR3 spans 16 residues. CDR3 sequence (DNA): TGTGCCAGCAGAGTGAGCCGACAGGGGGCGGTATACGAGCAGTACTTC. Residues: CASRVSRQGAVYEQYF. The full variable domain, rest sourced from reference TRBV11-2 and TRBJ2-7, is EAGVAQSPRYKIIEKRQSVAFWCNPISGHATLYWYQQILGQGPKLLIQFQNNGVVDDSQLPKDRFSAERLKGVDSTLKIQPAKLEDSAVYLCASRVSRQGAVYEQYFGPGTRLTVT.

This chain joins TRBV7-8 and TRBJ2-1, with D perhaps matching TRBD2 (7 bases). CDR3 size: 14 residues. Per the germline V gene, CDR1 is SGHVS and CDR2 is FQNEAQ. V lost 1 base, J lost 7 bases, and 11 bases lay in between. CDR3 bases: TGTGCCAGCAGCTTAGAGGGGGGGAGGAATGAGCAGTTCTTC. Encoded protein: CASSLEGGRNEQFF.

A few counts support this clone. The same CDR3 can be traced to other DNA sequences in this sample. V gene TRBV7-2 combines with J gene TRBJ2-5; D could derive from TRBD1 or TRBD2 (5 bases each). The V end lost 3 bases, the J end lost 1 base, and 9 bases lay between the germline ends. The CDR3 is made up of 14 amino acids. CDR1 is SGHTA and CDR2 is FQGNSA in the germline V gene. CDR3 sequence reads: CASSLGRAQETQYF. The CDR3 DNA is TGTGCCAGCAGCTTGGGACGGGCCCAAGAGACCCAGTACTTC.

The genes are TRBV6-5 and TRBJ2-1; the D gene is possibly TRBD2 (5 bases). The V gene's germline CDR1 is MNHEY and CDR2 SVGAGI. V was trimmed by 0 bases and J by 0 bases, leaving 9 bases between them. The CDR3 contains 16 residues. As DNA, the CDR3 is TGTGCCAGCAGTTACTCCACTGGGAGCTCCTACAATGAGCAGTTCTTC. This gives the protein CASSYSTGSSYNEQFF.

This chain uses TRBV7-9 with TRBJ1-2, with D hard to call. CDR3 length equals 14 residues. Germline V gives CDR1 SEHNR, CDR2 FQNEAQ (reference sequence). V shed 1 base and J shed 7 bases, with 13 bases lying between them. The CDR3 is CASSLGPAGSGYTF. CDR3 coding DNA: TGTGCCAGCAGCTTAGGACCAGCGGGTAGTGGCTACACCTTC.

V usage is TRBV7-3 and J usage is TRBJ2-1, with 9 bases fitting TRBD2. The V and J ends lost 2 bases and 7 bases, in that order; junction bases with no gene match: 6. The CDR3 loop spans 15 amino acids. CDR1 is SGHTA and CDR2 is FQGTGA in the germline V gene. The CDR3 DNA reads TGTGCCAGCAGCTTAGGCGGGAGGGCCTTGAATGAGCAGTTCTTC. This encodes CASSLGGRALNEQFF. The variable domain in full, with the rest retrieved from reference TRBV7-3 and TRBJ2-1, is GAGVSQTPSNKVTEKGKYVELRCDPISGHTALYWYRQSLGQGPEFLIYFQGTGAADDSGLPNDRFFAVRPEGSVSTLKIQRTERGDSAVYLCASSLGGRALNEQFFGPGTRLTVL.

This clone was seen more than once but under ten times. This chain uses TRBV19 with TRBJ1-4; D not resolved. The CDR3 covers 13 residues. CDR1 is LNHDA and CDR2 is SQIVND in the germline V gene (reference sequence). V gave up 3 bases and J gave up 14 bases, with 16 bases separating them. This chain's CDR3 is CASSIQRTGSLFF. CDR3 in DNA: TGTGCCAGTAGTATTCAACGGACGGGGAGCCTGTTTTTT.

The chain carries TRBV27 and TRBJ2-2, with 7 positions matching TRBD2. CDR1 is MNHEY, CDR2 SMNVEV, per germline (reference sequence). The V and J ends lost 6 bases and 0 bases, in that order; junction bases with no gene match: 7. This CDR3 is built from 16 residues. The chain's CDR3 is CASSHSSGTNTGELFF. For the CDR3, the DNA is TGTGCCAGCAGCCATTCTAGCGGCACGAACACCGGGGAGCTGTTTTTT.

The chain recombines TRBV7-2 with TRBJ2-5, with 7 bases aligning to TRBD2. The CDR3 is made up of 14 amino acids. The J segment lost 4 bases and the V segment lost 4 bases, leaving 6 bases of the junction unmatched. CDR1 and CDR2 (germline): SGHTA, FQGNSA. DNA for the CDR3: TGTGCCAGCAGCTCACTAGCGAGCGGAGAGACCCAGTACTTC. Residues: CASSSLASGETQYF.

The V gene is TRBV5-6, the J gene TRBJ2-5, with TRBD1 matching over 8 bases. Looked up from germline, CDR1 is SGHDT and CDR2 is YYEEEE. CDR3 size: 15 residues. The V segment lost 0 bases and the J segment 3 bases; nucleotides outside the gene matches: 4. CDR3 sequence reads: CASSLGWTGKETQYF. In DNA, the CDR3 is TGTGCCAGCAGCTTGGGGTGGACAGGGAAAGAGACCCAGTACTTC.

The chain combines TRBV27 with TRBJ1-1; 7 nucleotides align to TRBD1. The CDR3 is made up of 15 amino acids. Germline trimming cut 6 bases from V and 0 bases from J; bases unmatched to any gene: 7. Germline V gene data show CDR1 as MNHEY and CDR2 as SMNVEV (reference sequence). Written as DNA, the CDR3 is TGTGCCAGCAGGGAAAGGACAGGTTTGAACACTGAAGCTTTCTTT. Translating it yields CASRERTGLNTEAFF.